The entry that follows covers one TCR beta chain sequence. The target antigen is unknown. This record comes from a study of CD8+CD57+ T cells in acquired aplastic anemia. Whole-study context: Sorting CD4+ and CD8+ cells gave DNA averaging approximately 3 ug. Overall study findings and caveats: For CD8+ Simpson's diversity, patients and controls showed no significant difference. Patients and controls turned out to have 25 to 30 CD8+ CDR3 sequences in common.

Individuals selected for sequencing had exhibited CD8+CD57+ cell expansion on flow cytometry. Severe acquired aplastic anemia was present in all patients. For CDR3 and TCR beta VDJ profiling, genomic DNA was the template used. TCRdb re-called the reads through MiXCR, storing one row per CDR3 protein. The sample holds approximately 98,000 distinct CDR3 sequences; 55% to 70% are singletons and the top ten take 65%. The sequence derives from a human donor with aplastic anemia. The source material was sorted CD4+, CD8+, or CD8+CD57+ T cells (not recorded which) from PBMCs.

CDR3 nucleotides: TGCAGTGCACGGACCTCCTACGAGCAGTACTTC. It is translated as CSARTSYEQYF. The chain carries TRBV20-1 and TRBJ2-7; no reliable D call. Trimming removed 6 bases from V and 0 bases from J, with 6 bases in between. Germline CDR1 and CDR2: DFQATT and SNEGSKA (reference sequence). CDR3 length: 11 amino acids.